This TCR beta chain was observed in a study of monozygotic twins with inflammatory bowel disease. Unsorted whole blood yielded the total RNA, with T cells left unselected. TCR libraries each used approximately 3,200 ng of total RNA. The UMIs contained a 6-nucleotide sample barcode. They were added by template switching during cDNA synthesis. TCRdb re-called the 5' RACE reads; one entry per CDR3 protein, DNA not given. The sample table includes 400,000 to 500,000 distinct CDR3 sequences. Sequencing input: blood. The TCR originated in a human donor with ulcerative colitis or Crohn's disease, or a healthy co-twin of an affected twin (not recorded which).

The CDR3 loop reads CASSLGPSNEKLFF. The chain has TRBV5-1 and TRBJ1-4. This CDR3 has 14 residues. Germline values: CDR1 SGHRS, CDR2 YFSETQ.